Each of the 21 T cell receptor beta chains below was sequenced from the same sample in a study of graft-versus-host responses after intestinal transplantation. Their specific antigens are unknown. Clones were read by immunoSEQ multiplex PCR, and TCRdb kept only the in-frame ones, dropping some. The table records roughly 38,000 clones, about 93% of them present only once. This specimen was unstimulated CD8+ T cells sorted from spleen or lymph node cells, taken before transplant. The receptors derive from a human donor who was the organ donor for an intestinal transplant.

The chain uses TRBV7-2 and TRBJ2-2; weak D call: TRBD1 (7 bases). Trimming pared 1 base from V and 5 bases from J, leaving 14 bases between. Germline CDR1 SGHTA, CDR2 FQGNSA. The CDR3 has 16 residues. The CDR3 coding sequence is TGTGCCAGCAGCTTAGATATAGCAGGGGGGACCGGGGAGCTGTTTTTT. This translates into CASSLDIAGGTGELFF.

The chain is built from TRBV14 and TRBJ2-5; the D gene is possibly TRBD1 (5 bases). The CDR3 sequence is 13 residues long. Between the trimmed V and J ends, which lost 6 bases and 3 bases, there was a span of 11 bases. Germline CDR1 SGHDN, CDR2 FVKESK. The CDR3 sequence: CASRSRGKETQYF. The CDR3 nucleotides are TGTGCCAGCAGATCAAGGGGAAAAGAGACCCAGTACTTC.

This chain connects TRBV25-1 to TRBJ2-7; 7 nucleotides match TRBD1. Germline V lookup: CDR1 MGHDK, CDR2 SYGVNS. CDR3 size: 14 residues. The V and J ends lost 2 bases and 3 bases, in that order; junction bases with no gene match: 4. The CDR3 coding sequence is TGTGCCAGCAGTGAACGAGGGGGCTACTACGAGCAGTACTTC. Its translation: CASSERGGYYEQYF.

V gene TRBV7-6 combines with J gene TRBJ2-7, with 10 bases that match TRBD2. CDR1 and CDR2 from the germline V gene are SGHVS and FNYEAQ. J was trimmed by 7 bases and V by 2 bases; bases with no gene match: 14. There are 17 residues in the CDR3. CDR3 DNA sequence: TGTGCCAGCAGCTTATGGGGTGAGCGGGAGGGCCAGGGGGAGCAGTACTTC. Translation: CASSLWGEREGQGEQYF.

This clone appeared a few times. The rearrangement joins TRBV9 to TRBJ1-2; 8 nucleotides line up with TRBD1. With 0 bases clipped from V and 4 bases from J, the junction kept 17 bases outside the gene matches. The CDR3 runs 19 residues. In germline, CDR1 is SGDLS, CDR2 YYNGEE. CDR3 protein: CASSVGSGGAGGASYGYTF. The DNA of the CDR3 is TGTGCCAGCAGCGTAGGCTCCGGAGGGGCAGGGGGCGCTTCCTATGGCTACACCTTC. The full variable domain, with the rest looked up from reference TRBV9 and TRBJ1-2, is DSGVTQTPKHLITATGQRVTLRCSPRSGDLSVYWYQQSLDQGLQFLIQYYNGEERAKGNILERFSAQQFPDLHSELNLSSLELGDSALYFCASSVGSGGAGGASYGYTFGSGTRLTVV.

J is TRBJ2-7 and V is TRBV5-8; TRBD1 matches at 9 bases. Germline lookup yields CDR1 SGHTS and CDR2 YDEGEE. V shed 0 bases, J shed 4 bases, and the junction held 5 bases outside the gene matches. The CDR3 contains 15 residues. The DNA for the CDR3 is TGTGCCAGCAGCTTGGAACAGGGGGCTGTGTACGAGCAGTACTTC. It specifies CASSLEQGAVYEQYF.

This sequence joins TRBV9 and TRBJ2-7; weak D call: TRBD2 (5 bases). The CDR3 covers 16 residues. Germline-derived CDR1 and CDR2 are SGDLS and YYNGEE. The V and J ends lost 0 bases and 3 bases respectively, with 16 bases between them. CDR3 DNA sequence: TGTGCCAGCAGCGTAGATGATTGGGAGAAAGGCTACGAGCAGTACTTC. It encodes CASSVDDWEKGYEQYF.

This chain joins TRBV14 and TRBJ2-2, with D unclear. This CDR3 is built from 14 residues. The V end lost 2 bases, the J end lost 6 bases, and 10 bases lay between the germline ends. Per the germline V gene, CDR1 is SGHDN and CDR2 is FVKESK. CDR3 nucleotide sequence: TGTGCCAGCAGCCAACAACCCGGCGCCGGGGAGCTGTTTTTT. The encoded protein is CASSQQPGAGELFF.

This chain connects TRBV11-2 to TRBJ1-1; TRBD1 matches 7 bases. Germline V CDR1 and CDR2: SGHAT, FQNNGV. This CDR3 has 15 amino acids. The trim removed 5 bases at V and 5 bases at J, leaving 11 bases unmatched. CDR3 coding DNA: TGTGCCAGCAGCCACGTGACAGCACAGGGGACTGAAGCTTTCTTT. Translation gives CASSHVTAQGTEAFF.

The chain uses TRBV5-1 and TRBJ2-5; 8 positions agree with TRBD2. Germline assignment: CDR1 SGHRS and CDR2 YFSETQ. J lost 11 bases, V lost 2 bases, and 11 bases had no gene match. The CDR3 has 14 amino acids. The CDR3 spells CASSFTSGLWKQYF. The CDR3 coding sequence is TGCGCCAGCAGCTTTACTAGCGGCCTTTGGAAGCAGTACTTC.

V and J are TRBV11-2 and TRBJ2-2, with D unclear. The ends were cut back, 0 bases at V and 3 bases at J, with 11 bases in the middle. Germline lookup yields CDR1 SGHAT and CDR2 FQNNGV. The CDR3 contains 16 residues. CDR3 protein: CASSLDPGPYTGELFF. The CDR3 DNA sequence: TGTGCCAGCAGCTTAGATCCGGGTCCATACACCGGGGAGCTGTTTTTT.

V gene TRBV28 combines with J gene TRBJ1-1; the D gene is possibly TRBD1 (6 bases). CDR3 length equals 14 residues. V shed 2 bases and J shed 3 bases, with 10 bases lying between them. Germline-derived CDR1 and CDR2 are MDHEN and SYDVKM. In nucleotides, the CDR3 is TGTGCCAGCAGTTTACGGGGGGCGGACACTGAAGCTTTCTTT. Amino acid sequence: CASSLRGADTEAFF.

The V and J genes are TRBV6-5 and TRBJ2-5; perhaps TRBD1 as D (6 bases). The CDR3 consists of 15 residues. The germline V gene encodes CDR1 MNHEY and CDR2 SVGAGI. V lost 5 bases, J lost 4 bases, and 17 bases lay in between. Here the CDR3 DNA reads TGTGCCAGCAGTCCGGACAGATTGAGCGTAGAGACCCAGTACTTC. Encoded protein: CASSPDRLSVETQYF.

This clone was counted once. This chain joins TRBV7-9 and TRBJ2-5; D is perhaps TRBD1 or TRBD2 (6 bases each). The germline gives CDR1 SEHNR, CDR2 FQNEAQ (reference sequence). The CDR3 extends over 16 amino acids. V gave up 2 bases and J gave up 1 base, with 14 bases separating them. CDR3: CASSLWGRGLQETQYF. CDR3 coding DNA: TGTGCCAGCAGCTTATGGGGCAGGGGACTCCAAGAGACCCAGTACTTC.

This chain connects TRBV13 to TRBJ2-7, with a possible D match to TRBD1 (6 bases). CDR1 is PRHDT and CDR2 is FYEKMQ in the germline V gene (reference sequence). The V end was cut by 9 bases, the J end by 7 bases, with 25 bases between. This CDR3 has 15 amino acids. The CDR3 protein is CASTPKGTPWGEQYF. In DNA, the CDR3 is TGTGCCAGTACTCCCAAAGGGACACCGTGGGGGGAGCAGTACTTC.

The chain is built from TRBV25-1 and TRBJ2-7, with D possibly TRBD2 on 6 matching bases. CDR1 MGHDK and CDR2 SYGVNS come from the germline V gene. The CDR3 consists of 17 residues. Trimming cost V 3 bases and J 3 bases, with 21 bases left between them. CDR3 region: CASSEGGAPKTIYEQYF. CDR3 coding DNA: TGTGCCAGCAGTGAGGGCGGGGCTCCCAAAACTATCTACGAGCAGTACTTC.

V gene TRBV30 combines with J gene TRBJ1-1; D gene ambiguous. CDR1 is GTSNPN, CDR2 SVGIG, per germline (reference sequence). The V gene lost 2 bases and the J gene lost 3 bases, with 7 bases spanning the gap. The CDR3 sequence is 12 residues long. CDR3 DNA sequence: TGTGCCTGGAGTCCTCGGTACACTGAAGCTTTCTTT. It yields the protein CAWSPRYTEAFF.

This clone has just one count. J is TRBJ2-1 and V is TRBV6-1; D possibly uses TRBD1 or TRBD2 (5 bases each). The CDR3 spans 12 residues. V was pared by 8 bases and J by 9 bases, with 14 bases between. Germline CDR1 and CDR2: MNHNS and SASEGT. The CDR3, as DNA: TGTGCCAGCCGGGACGGGAAAGGTGAGCAGTTCTTC. Residues: CASRDGKGEQFF.

This chain uses TRBV19 with TRBJ1-1; D not certain. CDR1 is LNHDA and CDR2 is SQIVND in the germline V gene (reference sequence). This CDR3 region has 15 residues. With 3 bases removed from V and 0 bases from J, the gap between germline ends came to 11 bases. The CDR3 here is CASSIPRPLNTEAFF. CDR3 bases: TGTGCCAGTAGTATTCCTCGGCCCCTGAACACTGAAGCTTTCTTT.

The chain recombines TRBV4-3 with TRBJ2-5; D gene ambiguous. Germline V CDR1 and CDR2: LGHNA, YSLEER. Trimming stripped 0 bases from V and 5 bases from J, with 7 bases between. This CDR3 comprises 13 residues. The CDR3 DNA is TGCGCCAGCAGCCAAGATATCGGGGAGACCCAGTACTTC. Residues: CASSQDIGETQYF.

This chain uses TRBV9 with TRBJ2-7; D is uncertain. Germline V CDR1 and CDR2: SGDLS, YYNGEE. V was pared by 3 bases and J by 0 bases, with 4 bases between. The CDR3 extends over 12 amino acids. DNA of the CDR3: TGTGCCAGCAGCGGACCCTCCTACGAGCAGTACTTC. Amino acids: CASSGPSYEQYF.